This T cell receptor beta chain was observed in a study of blood T cell repertoires in COVID-19. For the study at large: Material from acute and convalescent COVID-19 was sourced from the United States, Italy and Spain. The cDNA or gDNA used as material had been derived from T cells, B-cell-depleted T cells, or PBMCs.

As originally analysed: The assay estimated nucleated cells by amplifying reference gene primers. Using immunoSEQ multiplex PCR, the repertoire was profiled, and TCRdb retains in-frame clones only, with some absent. The V and J calls and clone size were taken over from that table, and D and trimming were inferred from the DNA. The sample consists of roughly 250,000 clones, roughly 77% of them appearing once. This clonotype originated in a woman older than 75 with acute or convalescent COVID-19. Sequencing used peripheral blood.

The DNA for the CDR3 is TGTGCCAGCAGCTTATTCCAGGGAATTCGAGAGACCCAGTACTTC. It encodes CASSLFQGIRETQYF. The chain combines TRBV7-2 with TRBJ2-5; TRBD1 is a possible D gene (5 bases). The germline V and J ends were trimmed by 2 bases and 4 bases, with 14 bases remaining between them. Germline V CDR1 and CDR2: SGHTA, FQGNSA. This CDR3 contains 15 residues.